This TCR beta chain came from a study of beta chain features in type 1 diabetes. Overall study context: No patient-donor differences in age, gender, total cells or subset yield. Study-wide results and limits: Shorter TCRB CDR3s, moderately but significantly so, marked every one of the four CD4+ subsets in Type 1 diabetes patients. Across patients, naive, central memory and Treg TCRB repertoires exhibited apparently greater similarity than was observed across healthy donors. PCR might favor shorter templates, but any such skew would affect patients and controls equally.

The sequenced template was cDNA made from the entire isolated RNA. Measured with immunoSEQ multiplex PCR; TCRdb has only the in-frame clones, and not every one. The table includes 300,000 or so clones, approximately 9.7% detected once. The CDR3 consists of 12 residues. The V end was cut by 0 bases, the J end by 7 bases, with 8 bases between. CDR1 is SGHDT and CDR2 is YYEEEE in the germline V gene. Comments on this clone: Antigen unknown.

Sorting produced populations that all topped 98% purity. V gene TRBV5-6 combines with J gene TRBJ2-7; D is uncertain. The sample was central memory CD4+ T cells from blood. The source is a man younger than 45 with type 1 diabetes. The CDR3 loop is CASSLALGEQYF. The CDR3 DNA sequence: TGTGCCAGCAGCTTGGCTTTGGGGGAGCAGTACTTC.